The rows below give T cell receptor beta chains drawn from one sample of a study of early T cells in non-severe SARS-CoV-2 infection. TCRdb itself ran the 5' RACE reads through MiXCR, one entry per CDR3 protein. The sample lists some 85,000 distinct CDR3 sequences, approximately 14% occurring once. Sequenced input: whole blood. These receptors all stem from an adult who was a healthcare worker with PCR-confirmed SARS-CoV-2 infection or an uninfected control (not recorded which). CDR3s include the opening cysteine and the closing phenylalanine or tryptophan. A D gene is named only where the DNA matches it firmly. Size tells how often a clone was seen (once, few, many) or the class of an expanded clone, and some rows leave it out.

CSAREQGLWNTEAFF	TGCAGTGCTAGAGAACAGGGGTTATGGAACACTGAAGCTTTCTTT	TRBD1	many	TRBV20-1	TRBJ1-1
CASSLSDPRGTNNEQFF	TGTGCCAGCAGCTTATCCGACCCGCGAGGGACCAACAATGAGCAGTTCTTC	-	few	TRBV7-2	TRBJ2-1
CASSLLQLSGDTQYF	TGCGCCAGCAGCTTACTTCAGCTTTCAGGAGATACGCAGTATTTT	-	-	TRBV5-1	TRBJ2-3
CSASNPTGPDTEAFF	TGCAGTGCTAGCAACCCGACAGGTCCGGACACTGAAGCTTTCTTT	-	-	TRBV20-1	TRBJ1-1
CASSQDLGQPQHF	TGTGCCAGCAGCCAAGATCTTGGACAGCCCCAGCATTTT	-	-	TRBV3-1	TRBJ1-5
CASSDTDTQYF	TGCGCCAGCAGCGATACAGATACGCAGTATTTT	-	many	TRBV5-1	TRBJ2-3
CATKTRFLSYEQYF	TGTGCCACCAAAACACGGTTCCTCTCCTACGAGCAGTACTTC	-	-	TRBV6-5	TRBJ2-7
CASSLALGGTDTQYF	TGTGCCAGCAGCTTAGCGCTCGGGGGGACAGATACGCAGTATTTT	TRBD2	-	TRBV7-6	TRBJ2-3
CASSLALGGGRKRTSTDTQYF	TGCGCCAGCAGCTTGGCCCTAGGTGGGGGGCGCAAGAGGACTAGCACAGATACGCAGTATTTT	-	few	TRBV5-1	TRBJ2-3
CSVERAVGTEAFF	TGCAGCGTTGAACGGGCGGTTGGCACTGAAGCTTTCTTT	-	few	TRBV29-1	TRBJ1-1
CASTKLKDKLDGYTF	TGTGCCAGTACCAAATTGAAAGATAAATTGGATGGCTACACCTTC	-	few	TRBV19	TRBJ1-2
CASSKGDRYYEQYF	TGTGCCAGCAGCAAAGGGGACAGGTACTACGAGCAGTACTTC	-	-	TRBV21-1	TRBJ2-7
CASSLAHGGTDTQYF	TGCGCCAGCAGCTTGGCCCACGGAGGGACAGATACGCAGTATTTT	-	-	TRBV5-1	TRBJ2-3
CASSQTGTGSSGNTIYF	TGTGCCAGCAGCCAAACCGGGACAGGGAGCTCTGGAAACACCATATATTTT	TRBD1	-	TRBV7-8	TRBJ1-3
CSARDRGYNQPQHF	TGCAGTGCTCGGGACAGGGGGTACAATCAGCCCCAGCATTTT	TRBD1	-	TRBV20-1	TRBJ1-5
CASSQELGGSYEQYF	TGCGCCAGCAGCCAAGAGCTGGGAGGGTCCTACGAACAGTACTTC	TRBD2	-	TRBV4-3	TRBJ2-7
CSVEKGTSGGYEQYF	TGCAGCGTTGAAAAAGGGACTAGCGGGGGTTACGAGCAGTACTTC	TRBD2	few	TRBV29-1	TRBJ2-7
CASSLGDRPNYGYTF	TGTGCCAGCAGCTTAGGCGACAGACCTAACTATGGCTACACCTTC	-	many	TRBV7-9	TRBJ1-2
CATWDGEKLFF	TGTGCCACCTGGGACGGTGAAAAACTGTTTTTT	-	once	TRBV25-1	TRBJ1-4
CASSLALAARSYNEQFF	TGTGCCAGCAGCTTGGCACTGGCTGCCAGGTCCTACAATGAGCAGTTCTTC	-	many	TRBV5-6	TRBJ2-1
CASSLAGTSDTQYF	TGTGCCAGCAGCTTAGCCGGGACATCAGATACGCAGTATTTT	-	few	TRBV7-9	TRBJ2-3
CASSIDPGQGAANQPQHF	TGTGCCAGTAGTATAGATCCGGGACAGGGGGCCGCCAATCAGCCCCAGCATTTT	TRBD1	few	TRBV19	TRBJ1-5
CASSLGTGGGTEAFF	TGCGCCAGCAGCTTGGGGACAGGGGGCGGAACTGAAGCTTTCTTT	TRBD1	few	TRBV5-1	TRBJ1-1
CASSQQPGQLYGYTF	TGTGCCAGCAGCCAACAACCGGGACAGCTCTATGGCTACACCTTC	TRBD1	many	TRBV3-1	TRBJ1-2
CASSWDSTGELFF	TGTGCCAGCAGCTGGGACAGCACCGGGGAGCTGTTTTTT	TRBD1	-	TRBV5-5	TRBJ2-2